The rows below give T cell receptor beta chains drawn from one sample of a study of blood T cells in healthy people across ages. Via MiXCR, TCRdb re-called the 5' RACE reads, giving one row per CDR3 protein. The table lists around 1,100,000 distinct CDR3 sequences, more than 30% of them singletons. The source material was blood. The receptors derive from a young man in good health. CDR3s include the opening cysteine and the closing phenylalanine or tryptophan. The order of the fields is J gene, D gene, V gene, CDR3 length, clone size, CDR3 DNA, CDR3 protein. D genes are given only for firm matches. Clone sizes are given selectively: once, few, many, or a class where the clone is expanded.

j_call: TRBJ2-2; d_call: -; v_call: TRBV4-1; cdr3_length: 16; clone_size: -; cdr3_nt: TGCGCCAGCAGCCAAGATTATCCAGGGGCCACCGGGGAGCTGTTTTTT; cdr3_aa: CASSQDYPGATGELFF
j_call: TRBJ1-6; d_call: -; v_call: TRBV4-3; cdr3_length: 14; clone_size: -; cdr3_nt: TGCGCCAGCAGCCCGGGACACCATAATTCACCCCTCCACTTT; cdr3_aa: CASSPGHHNSPLHF
j_call: TRBJ2-5; d_call: TRBD2; v_call: TRBV5-1; cdr3_length: 16; clone_size: -; cdr3_nt: TGCGCCAGCAGCTTGGGGACGACTAGCGGGCCAGAGACCCAGTACTTC; cdr3_aa: CASSLGTTSGPETQYF
j_call: TRBJ2-5; d_call: -; v_call: TRBV20-1; cdr3_length: 14; clone_size: -; cdr3_nt: TGCAGTGCTCCAACAGGGTATTCCTACAATGAGCAGTACTTC; cdr3_aa: CSAPTGYSYNEQYF
j_call: TRBJ1-6; d_call: TRBD1; v_call: TRBV5-1; cdr3_length: 15; clone_size: -; cdr3_nt: TGCGCCAGCAGCGAGTCGACAGGGGATAATTCACCCCTCCACTTT; cdr3_aa: CASSESTGDNSPLHF
j_call: TRBJ1-4; d_call: -; v_call: TRBV9; cdr3_length: 16; clone_size: few; cdr3_nt: TGTGCCAGCAGCGTAGATGCTGCAGCACCTAATGAAAAACTGTTTTTT; cdr3_aa: CASSVDAAAPNEKLFF
j_call: TRBJ1-5; d_call: -; v_call: TRBV12-3/TRBV12-4; cdr3_length: 14; clone_size: few; cdr3_nt: TGTGCCAGCAGTTTATTCAGAGGCAATCAGCCCCAGCATTTT; cdr3_aa: CASSLFRGNQPQHF
j_call: TRBJ1-1; d_call: -; v_call: TRBV29-1; cdr3_length: 13; clone_size: few; cdr3_nt: TGCAGCGTTGATCGAGGGGCGGCCCCTGAAGCTTTCTTT; cdr3_aa: CSVDRGAAPEAFF
j_call: TRBJ1-2; d_call: -; v_call: TRBV6-6; cdr3_length: 15; clone_size: -; cdr3_nt: TGTGCCAGCAGTACCCAGGGACGGAACGTCTATGGCTACACCTTC; cdr3_aa: CASSTQGRNVYGYTF
j_call: TRBJ2-7; d_call: -; v_call: TRBV4-3; cdr3_length: 15; clone_size: -; cdr3_nt: TGCGCCAGCAGCCAAGAGCGGCTCCAGGGCTACGAGCAGTACTTC; cdr3_aa: CASSQERLQGYEQYF
j_call: TRBJ1-1; d_call: TRBD1; v_call: TRBV5-1; cdr3_length: 16; clone_size: -; cdr3_nt: TGCGCCAGCAGCTTCCGGGACAGGGATCGGGACACTGAAGCTTTCTTT; cdr3_aa: CASSFRDRDRDTEAFF
j_call: TRBJ2-3; d_call: -; v_call: TRBV3-1; cdr3_length: 17; clone_size: -; cdr3_nt: TGTGCCAGCAGCCAAAACCCCAGGGGTGGGGGGACAGATACGCAGTATTTT; cdr3_aa: CASSQNPRGGGTDTQYF
j_call: TRBJ1-1; d_call: -; v_call: TRBV21-1; cdr3_length: 16; clone_size: -; cdr3_nt: TGTGCCAGCAGCAAAACCCCTGGGGACAGGGACACTGAAGCTTTCTTT; cdr3_aa: CASSKTPGDRDTEAFF
j_call: TRBJ1-1; d_call: -; v_call: TRBV27; cdr3_length: 13; clone_size: many; cdr3_nt: TGTGCCAGCAGACCCACGGGGGGAACTGAAGCTTTCTTT; cdr3_aa: CASRPTGGTEAFF
j_call: TRBJ1-4; d_call: -; v_call: TRBV7-8; cdr3_length: 14; clone_size: -; cdr3_nt: TGTGCCAGCAGCTTGAGTCAGCCTAATGAAAAACTGTTTTTT; cdr3_aa: CASSLSQPNEKLFF
j_call: TRBJ1-4; d_call: -; v_call: TRBV4-3; cdr3_length: 18; clone_size: -; cdr3_nt: TGCGCCAGCAGCCAAGATCGGGGAGGGGCCGCAACTAATGAAAAACTGTTTTTT; cdr3_aa: CASSQDRGGAATNEKLFF
j_call: TRBJ1-1; d_call: -; v_call: TRBV27; cdr3_length: 13; clone_size: -; cdr3_nt: TGTGCCAGCGGGGGACCGCCGAACACTGAAGCTTTCTTT; cdr3_aa: CASGGPPNTEAFF
j_call: TRBJ1-2; d_call: TRBD1; v_call: TRBV4-1; cdr3_length: 16; clone_size: -; cdr3_nt: TGCGCCAGCAGCCAAACGCGCGCACAGGGGAACTATGGCTACACCTTC; cdr3_aa: CASSQTRAQGNYGYTF
j_call: TRBJ2-7; d_call: TRBD2; v_call: TRBV12-3/TRBV12-4; cdr3_length: 14; clone_size: once; cdr3_nt: TGTGCCAGCAGTTGGACGGCGGGGGGGTACGAGCAGTACTTT; cdr3_aa: CASSWTAGGYEQYF
j_call: TRBJ2-4; d_call: -; v_call: TRBV19; cdr3_length: 14; clone_size: -; cdr3_nt: TGTGCCAGTAGAGAGACAGAAATCAAAAACATTCAGTACTTC; cdr3_aa: CASRETEIKNIQYF
j_call: TRBJ2-3; d_call: TRBD1; v_call: TRBV7-9; cdr3_length: 17; clone_size: -; cdr3_nt: TGTGCCAGCAGCCCCCAACCGGGACAGGGGATTGGAGATACGCAGTATTTT; cdr3_aa: CASSPQPGQGIGDTQYF
j_call: TRBJ1-2; d_call: -; v_call: TRBV7-2; cdr3_length: 15; clone_size: many; cdr3_nt: TGTGCCAGCAGCTTAGAATCAGGGACTAACTATGGCTACACCTTC; cdr3_aa: CASSLESGTNYGYTF
j_call: TRBJ1-5; d_call: -; v_call: TRBV3-1; cdr3_length: 17; clone_size: -; cdr3_nt: TGTGCCAGCAGCCAAGAAGCGGGGGCCAGGGGCAATCAGCCCCAGCATTTT; cdr3_aa: CASSQEAGARGNQPQHF
j_call: TRBJ1-1; d_call: -; v_call: TRBV24-1; cdr3_length: 12; clone_size: -; cdr3_nt: TGTGCCACGGCCGGAACGGGGGGTAAAGCTTTCTTT; cdr3_aa: CATAGTGGKAFF
j_call: TRBJ2-3; d_call: TRBD1; v_call: TRBV7-6; cdr3_length: 16; clone_size: few; cdr3_nt: TGTGCCAGCAGCTGGGGACAGGGCGTAGTAACAGATACGCAGTATTTT; cdr3_aa: CASSWGQGVVTDTQYF
j_call: TRBJ1-2; d_call: -; v_call: TRBV7-2; cdr3_length: 15; clone_size: -; cdr3_nt: TGTGCCAGCAGCCCCGGAGGAGGACCTAACTATGGCTACACCTTC; cdr3_aa: CASSPGGGPNYGYTF
j_call: TRBJ2-7; d_call: TRBD2; v_call: TRBV7-2; cdr3_length: 15; clone_size: -; cdr3_nt: TGTGCCAGCAGCTCCGCCTGGAGCGGGGCCTACGAGCAGTACTTC; cdr3_aa: CASSSAWSGAYEQYF
j_call: TRBJ1-1; d_call: -; v_call: TRBV11-1; cdr3_length: 17; clone_size: few; cdr3_nt: TGTGCCAGCACCCGACGTCGGGGGCGGGGGATGAACACTGAAGCTTTCTTT; cdr3_aa: CASTRRRGRGMNTEAFF
j_call: TRBJ1-1; d_call: -; v_call: TRBV4-3; cdr3_length: 15; clone_size: -; cdr3_nt: TGCGCCAGCAGCCAAGAAACCGGGACGGGCGCTGAAGCTTTCTTT; cdr3_aa: CASSQETGTGAEAFF
j_call: TRBJ2-4; d_call: -; v_call: TRBV11-1; cdr3_length: 16; clone_size: few; cdr3_nt: TGTGCCAGCAGCTTCGGGCGAAACCTAGCCAAAAACATTCAGTACTTC; cdr3_aa: CASSFGRNLAKNIQYF